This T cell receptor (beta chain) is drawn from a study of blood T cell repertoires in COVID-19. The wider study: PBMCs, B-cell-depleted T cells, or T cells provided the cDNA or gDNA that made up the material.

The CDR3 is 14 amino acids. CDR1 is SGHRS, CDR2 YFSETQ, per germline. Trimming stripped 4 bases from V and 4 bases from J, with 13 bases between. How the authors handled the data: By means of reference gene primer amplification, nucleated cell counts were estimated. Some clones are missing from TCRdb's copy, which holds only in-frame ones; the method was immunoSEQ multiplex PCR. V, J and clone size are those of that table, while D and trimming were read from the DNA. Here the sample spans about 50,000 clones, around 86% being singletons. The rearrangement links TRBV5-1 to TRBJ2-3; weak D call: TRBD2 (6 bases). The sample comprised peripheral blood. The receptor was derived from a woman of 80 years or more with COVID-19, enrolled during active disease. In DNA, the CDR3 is TGCGCCAGCAGCCGGTGGGGGGTCGCAGATACGCAGTATTTT. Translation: CASSRWGVADTQYF.